A single sample gave rise to the 25 T cell receptor beta chains below, sequenced in a study of tumor-infiltrating lymphocytes in primary liver carcinoma. Reverse transcription of approximately 520 ng total RNA with a constant-region primer produced TCR beta cDNA. Slightly modified ARM-PCR with three nested multiplex PCR rounds yielded TCR beta libraries. It was with TRBV1-TRBV30 forward primers and a C-beta reverse primer that the first two PCR rounds were run, at about 10 cycles each. A single record per CDR3 protein comes from TCRdb applying MiXCR to the multiplex PCR reads. The sample holds about 350,000 distinct CDR3 sequences; 65% are singletons and the top ten take about 6.1%. Researchers drew blood RNA from unsorted whole blood and extracted germline DNA as well. Source material: peripheral blood. Every receptor here comes from a man aged 35-49 years with primary liver carcinoma and hepatitis B virus infection.

Comment on this clonotype: The junction and the germline gene differ at one end; a read error may be behind it. The V call is TRBV6-2 or TRBV6-3, the J call TRBJ2-7, with D perhaps matching TRBD2 (6 bases). The germline CDR1 and CDR2 sequences are MNHEY and SVGEGT. CDR3 size: 14 residues. CDR3 protein: CVSSGDSRDYEQYF. DNA of the CDR3: TGTGTCAGCAGTGGGGACTCAAGGGACTACGAGCAGTACTTC.

Details on this clonotype: This sequence may be a read error, since a much larger clone differs from it by one base. V is TRBV6-2 or TRBV6-3 and J is TRBJ2-5; TRBD1 is a possible D gene (5 bases). V dropped 5 bases and J dropped 5 bases, with 27 bases sitting between them. Germline assignment: CDR1 MNHEY and CDR2 SVGEGT. The CDR3 has 18 residues. The CDR3 coding sequence is TGTGCCAGCAGTCCCCTCACAAGGGGCCTCCAACAACGGGAGACCCAGTACTTC. Translated: CASSPLTRGLQQRETQYF.

Turning to this clonotype: This clone may be a read error of a much larger clone one base away. The chain has TRBV6-6 and TRBJ2-1; D remains ambiguous. The CDR3 is 12 residues long. Germline V lookup: CDR1 MNHNY, CDR2 SVGAGI (reference sequence). In DNA form, the CDR3 reads TGTGCCAGCACCACCCCCCAGTGGTCTCCTCTCTTC. It codes for CASTTPQWSPLF.

A remark on this clonotype: The CDR3 end shows no conserved phenylalanine or tryptophan, and so a read error is likely. The V gene is TRBV11-2, the J gene TRBJ2-7; 10 nucleotides align to TRBD1. Germline loops: CDR1 SGHAT, CDR2 FQNNGV. The length of the CDR3 is 14 residues. The V and J ends lost 3 bases and 6 bases, in that order; junction bases with no gene match: 5. The CDR3 region is CASSFWTGGGEQYS. In DNA form, the CDR3 reads TGTGCCAGCAGCTTCTGGACAGGGGGGGGCGAGCAGTACTCC.

The V call is TRBV6-5, the J call TRBJ1-4; tentative D call: TRBD1 (5 bases). Trimming left V 2 bases short and J 4 bases short, with 8 bases between. This CDR3 has 14 amino acids. The germline V gene has CDR1 MNHEY and CDR2 SVGAGI. The CDR3 region is CASSYGGVNEKLFF. As DNA, the CDR3 is TGTGCCAGCAGTTACGGGGGGGTTAATGAAAAACTGTTTTTT.

Comment on this clonotype: One end of the junction fails to match germline, which may point to a read error. The chain joins TRBV11-2 to TRBJ2-5; D ambiguous. Germline lookup yields CDR1 SGHAT and CDR2 FQNNGV. CDR3 length: 13 amino acids. The CDR3 sequence is CASSLEGQETQNF. The CDR3 nucleotides read TGTGCTAGCAGCTTAGAAGGCCAAGAGACCCAGAACTTC.

Of note for this clonotype: A much larger clone differs from this one at a single base, so this may be a read error. The chain joins TRBV6-6 to TRBJ2-7, with D tentatively TRBD2 (5 bases). The CDR3 totals 14 residues. Germline CDR1 MNHNY, CDR2 SVGAGI (reference sequence). Between the trimmed V and J ends, which lost 6 bases and 6 bases, there was a span of 18 bases. The CDR3 sequence: CASRPTRWVCEQYF. In DNA, the CDR3 is TGTGCCAGCAGGCCCACTAGGTGGGTGTGCGAGCAGTACTTC.

This clonotype has just a few counts. The CDR3 spells CASSVFSGQKFEQYF. Here the CDR3 DNA reads TGTGCCAGCAGTGTTTTCTCGGGACAGAAATTCGAGCAGTACTTC. This chain links TRBV28 with TRBJ2-7; 7 bases agree with TRBD1. V was pared by 5 bases and J by 6 bases, with 13 bases of the junction left unmatched. The germline V gene encodes CDR1 MDHEN and CDR2 SYDVKM. There are 15 residues in the CDR3.

Comments on this clonotype: A read error may be the cause here, since a much bigger clone is one base away. The rearrangement links TRBV4-1 to TRBJ2-5, with 9 bases fitting TRBD2. V dropped 0 bases and J dropped 4; count of bases not matched to a gene: 12. Germline assignment: CDR1 MGHRA and CDR2 YSYEKL. The CDR3 is 18 residues long. Here the CDR3 reads CASSQEGLAGGSRETQYF. The DNA of the CDR3 is TGCGCCAGCAGCCAAGAGGGTCTGGCGGGAGGGTCTCGAGAGACCCAGTACTTC.

For this clonotype: At one boundary the junction diverges from the germline segment, which might be a read error. The genes are TRBV11-1 and TRBJ2-2; possible D gene TRBD2, 5 bases. Germline lookup yields CDR1 SGHAT and CDR2 FQDESV (reference sequence). The CDR3 runs to 14 residues. The DNA of the CDR3 is TGTGCCAGCAGTATGGGTTTCAACACCGGGGAGCCGTTTTTT. Its translation: CASSMGFNTGEPFF.

In the case of this clonotype: The junction does not match germline at one end; this may be a read error. V is TRBV11-2 and J is TRBJ2-1; TRBD2 matches at 12 bases. Germline assignment: CDR1 SGHAT and CDR2 FQNNGV. The CDR3 loop spans 17 amino acids. The CDR3 bases are TGTGCCAGCAGCCCGACTAGCGGGAGAGTATTCCACAATGAGCAGCTCTTC. Translation: CASSPTSGRVFHNEQLF.

Of note for this clonotype: A much larger clone sits a single nucleotide away, making a read error possible. The CDR3 nucleotides read TGCGCCAGCATCCAAGGCCCCAGGGGTAGGGCCTACGAGCAGTACTTC. Its translation is CASIQGPRGRAYEQYF. The gene calls are TRBV4-1 and TRBJ2-7, with D perhaps matching TRBD1 (6 bases). The CDR3 is made up of 16 amino acids. Germline-derived CDR1 and CDR2 are MGHRA and YSYEKL.

About this clonotype: A read error may be the cause here, since a much bigger clone is one base away. This CDR3 is missing its conserved last phenylalanine or tryptophan, likely due to a read error. The gene calls are TRBV30 and TRBJ2-1; D is undetermined. CDR1 is GTSNPN and CDR2 is SVGIG in the germline V gene (reference sequence). The CDR3 is 12 residues long. The V end was cut by 2 bases, the J end by 4 bases, with 6 bases between. CDR3 amino acids: CAWSRSYNEQFI. In DNA, the CDR3 is TGTGCCTGGAGTCGATCGTACAATGAGCAGTTCATC.

On this clonotype: This could be a read error, since a much larger clone is one nucleotide away. The V call is TRBV28, the J call TRBJ2-1; 10 bases are a match to TRBD2. The CDR3 has 17 amino acids. The germline CDR1 and CDR2 sequences are MDHEN and SYDVKM. This CDR3 reads CASSSGPLAGEGNEKFF. CDR3 nucleotide sequence: TGTGCCAGCAGTTCCGGACCCCTAGCGGGAGAGGGCAATGAGAAGTTCTTC. Variable domain in full (rest from reference TRBV28 and TRBJ2-1): DVKVTQSSRYLVKRTGEKVFLECVQDMDHENMFWYRQDPGLGLRLIYFSYDVKMKEKGDIPEGYSVSREKKERFSLILESASTNQTSMYLCASSSGPLAGEGNEKFFGPGTRLTVL.

The chain is built from TRBV4-1 and TRBJ2-7; D gene ambiguous. Deletions cut 4 bases from V and 1 base from J, with 14 bases between. The germline V gene encodes CDR1 MGHRA and CDR2 YSYEKL. This CDR3 spans 15 amino acids. For the CDR3, the DNA is TGCGCCAGCAGCCGAGATTCGACCCGATCCTACGAGCAGTACTTC. Protein product: CASSRDSTRSYEQYF.

Notes on this clonotype: The conserved closing phenylalanine or tryptophan is absent in this CDR3, likely reflecting a read error. The V call is TRBV11-2, the J call TRBJ1-3; 10 nucleotides agree with TRBD1. The J segment lost 0 bases and the V segment lost 8 bases, leaving 1 base of the junction unmatched. This CDR3 comprises 14 residues. Germline values: CDR1 SGHAT, CDR2 FQNNGV. The CDR3 DNA sequence: TGTGCCAGCCGGGACAGGGGCTCTGGAAACACCATATATTCA. Protein: CASRDRGSGNTIYS.

This clonotype has ten or more counts. This rearrangement joins TRBV6-1 to TRBJ1-6; 7 nucleotides align to TRBD1. V lost 10 bases, J lost 5 bases, and 2 bases stayed unmatched. The germline CDR1 and CDR2 sequences are MNHNS and SASEGT. The CDR3 extends over 12 amino acids. The CDR3 here is CATGQDNSPLHF. The CDR3 DNA reads as TGTGCCACCGGACAGGATAATTCACCCCTCCACTTT.

This CDR3 is CASSQGEGGSEAFF. The CDR3 region has the DNA TGCGCCAGCAGCCAAGGTGAGGGAGGGTCTGAAGCTTTCTTT. The V call is TRBV4-3, the J call TRBJ1-1; D call uncertain. Germline V gene data show CDR1 as LGHNA and CDR2 as YSLEER. V gave up 1 base and J gave up 6 bases, with 12 bases separating them. This CDR3 is built from 14 residues.

This clonotype was observed a few times. The chain has TRBV6-1 and TRBJ1-1; TRBD1 is a possible D gene (6 bases). Germline assignment: CDR1 MNHNS and CDR2 SASEGT. CDR3 length: 13 amino acids. Trimming shortened V by 4 bases and J by 3 bases, and 9 bases separated the two germline ends. In DNA, the CDR3 is TGTGCCAGCAGTGGTGGGGGGCACACTGAAGCTTTCTTT. Translating gives CASSGGGHTEAFF.

The V and J genes are TRBV13 and TRBJ2-5; a weak D match, TRBD1 (5 bases). V was shortened by 1 base and J by 4 bases, with 13 bases between the two germline ends. Per the germline V gene, CDR1 is PRHDT and CDR2 is FYEKMQ (reference sequence). The CDR3 contains 15 residues. CDR3 bases: TGTGCCAGCAGCTTAGTAACATGGGGCACAGAGACCCAGTACTTC. The encoded protein is CASSLVTWGTETQYF.

About this clonotype: One end of the junction varies from germline; a read error may be responsible. This chain connects TRBV5-4 to TRBJ1-2; 8 positions agree with TRBD1. The germline CDR1 and CDR2 sequences are SGHNT and YYREEE (reference sequence). This CDR3 contains 15 residues. DNA for the CDR3: TGTACCAGCAGCTTCCCGGACAGGGAGACCTACGGCTACACCTTC. This sequence encodes CTSSFPDRETYGYTF.

Remarks on this clonotype: A much larger clone is a single base away; this may be a read error. V is TRBV29-1 and J is TRBJ2-1, with D tentatively TRBD1 or TRBD2 (6 bases each). Per germline, CDR1 SQVTM and CDR2 ANQGSEA. Trimming shortened V by 3 bases and J by 4 bases, and 10 bases separated the two germline ends. The CDR3 is 13 amino acids. CDR3 region: CSVDRGEYNEQFF. The CDR3 DNA is TGCAGCGTTGATAGGGGGGAGTACAATGAGCAGTTCTTC.

This clonotype was seen many times. This chain joins TRBV6-6 and TRBJ2-7; D gene uncertain. CDR1 is MNHNY, CDR2 SVGAGI, per germline (reference sequence). The CDR3 sequence is 12 residues long. V was trimmed by 8 bases and J by 2 bases, leaving 10 bases between them. CDR3 coding DNA: TGTGCCAGCGCTTCGGGTCCCTACGAGCAGTACTTC. Its protein is CASASGPYEQYF.

On this clonotype itself: At one boundary the junction diverges from the germline segment, which might be a read error. The chain is built from TRBV4-1 and TRBJ2-2; D is unresolved. Germline-derived CDR1 and CDR2 are MGHRA and YSYEKL. This CDR3 contains 15 residues. The CDR3 coding sequence is TGCGACAGCAGCCTGCTTGGCGCGAACACCGGGGAGCTGTTTTTT. This translates into CDSSLLGANTGELFF.

J is TRBJ2-3 and V is TRBV7-3; D is undetermined. CDR1 and CDR2 (germline): SGHTA, FQGTGA. This CDR3 spans 14 amino acids. V was shortened by 5 bases and J by 2 bases, with 11 bases between the two germline ends. DNA for the CDR3: TGTGCCAGCAGCCGGACCAGTCCCACAGATACGCAGTATTTT. It specifies CASSRTSPTDTQYF.